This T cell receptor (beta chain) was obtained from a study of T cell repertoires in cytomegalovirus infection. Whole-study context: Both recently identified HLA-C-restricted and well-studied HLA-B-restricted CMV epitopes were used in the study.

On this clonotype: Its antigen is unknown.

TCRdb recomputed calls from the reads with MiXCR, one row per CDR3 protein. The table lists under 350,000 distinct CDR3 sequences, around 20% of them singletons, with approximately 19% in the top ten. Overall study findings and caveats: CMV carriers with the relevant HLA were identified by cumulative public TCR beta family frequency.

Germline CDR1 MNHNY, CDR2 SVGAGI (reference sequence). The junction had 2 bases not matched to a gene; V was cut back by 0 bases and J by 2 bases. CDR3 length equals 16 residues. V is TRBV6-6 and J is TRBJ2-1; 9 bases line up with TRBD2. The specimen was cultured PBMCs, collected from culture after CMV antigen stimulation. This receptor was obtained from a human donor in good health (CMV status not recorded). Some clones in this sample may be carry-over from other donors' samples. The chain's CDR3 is CASSYSEREAYNEQFF. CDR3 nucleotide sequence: TGTGCCAGCAGTTACTCGGAGCGGGAGGCCTACAATGAGCAGTTCTTC.